The subject of this entry is one T cell receptor (beta chain). The sample comes from a study of T cell changes during pregnancy in multiple sclerosis. CDR1 and CDR2 (germline): SGHDN, FVKESK. There are 12 residues in the CDR3. V was shortened by 6 bases and J by 3 bases, with 9 bases between the two germline ends. Produced via immunoSEQ multiplex PCR; TCRdb's table is partial and in-frame only. The profile shows 39,000 or so clones, about 94% of them singletons. The receptor comes from a female donor with multiple sclerosis, enrolled in a pregnancy study. Source: CD8+ T cells from peripheral blood mononuclear cells, taken in the third trimester of pregnancy. The J gene is TRBJ2-7, the V gene TRBV14, with a weak D call TRBD1 (6 bases). The CDR3 is CASSLGGYEQYF. CDR3 sequence (DNA): TGTGCCAGCAGTCTAGGGGGCTACGAGCAGTACTTC. Together with reference TRBV14 and TRBJ2-7, the CDR3 gives the full variable domain: EAGVTQFPSHSVIEKGQTVTLRCDPISGHDNLYWYRRVMGKEIKFLLHFVKESKQDESGMPNNRFLAERTGGTYSTLKVQPAELEDSGVYFCASSLGGYEQYFGPGTRLTVT.